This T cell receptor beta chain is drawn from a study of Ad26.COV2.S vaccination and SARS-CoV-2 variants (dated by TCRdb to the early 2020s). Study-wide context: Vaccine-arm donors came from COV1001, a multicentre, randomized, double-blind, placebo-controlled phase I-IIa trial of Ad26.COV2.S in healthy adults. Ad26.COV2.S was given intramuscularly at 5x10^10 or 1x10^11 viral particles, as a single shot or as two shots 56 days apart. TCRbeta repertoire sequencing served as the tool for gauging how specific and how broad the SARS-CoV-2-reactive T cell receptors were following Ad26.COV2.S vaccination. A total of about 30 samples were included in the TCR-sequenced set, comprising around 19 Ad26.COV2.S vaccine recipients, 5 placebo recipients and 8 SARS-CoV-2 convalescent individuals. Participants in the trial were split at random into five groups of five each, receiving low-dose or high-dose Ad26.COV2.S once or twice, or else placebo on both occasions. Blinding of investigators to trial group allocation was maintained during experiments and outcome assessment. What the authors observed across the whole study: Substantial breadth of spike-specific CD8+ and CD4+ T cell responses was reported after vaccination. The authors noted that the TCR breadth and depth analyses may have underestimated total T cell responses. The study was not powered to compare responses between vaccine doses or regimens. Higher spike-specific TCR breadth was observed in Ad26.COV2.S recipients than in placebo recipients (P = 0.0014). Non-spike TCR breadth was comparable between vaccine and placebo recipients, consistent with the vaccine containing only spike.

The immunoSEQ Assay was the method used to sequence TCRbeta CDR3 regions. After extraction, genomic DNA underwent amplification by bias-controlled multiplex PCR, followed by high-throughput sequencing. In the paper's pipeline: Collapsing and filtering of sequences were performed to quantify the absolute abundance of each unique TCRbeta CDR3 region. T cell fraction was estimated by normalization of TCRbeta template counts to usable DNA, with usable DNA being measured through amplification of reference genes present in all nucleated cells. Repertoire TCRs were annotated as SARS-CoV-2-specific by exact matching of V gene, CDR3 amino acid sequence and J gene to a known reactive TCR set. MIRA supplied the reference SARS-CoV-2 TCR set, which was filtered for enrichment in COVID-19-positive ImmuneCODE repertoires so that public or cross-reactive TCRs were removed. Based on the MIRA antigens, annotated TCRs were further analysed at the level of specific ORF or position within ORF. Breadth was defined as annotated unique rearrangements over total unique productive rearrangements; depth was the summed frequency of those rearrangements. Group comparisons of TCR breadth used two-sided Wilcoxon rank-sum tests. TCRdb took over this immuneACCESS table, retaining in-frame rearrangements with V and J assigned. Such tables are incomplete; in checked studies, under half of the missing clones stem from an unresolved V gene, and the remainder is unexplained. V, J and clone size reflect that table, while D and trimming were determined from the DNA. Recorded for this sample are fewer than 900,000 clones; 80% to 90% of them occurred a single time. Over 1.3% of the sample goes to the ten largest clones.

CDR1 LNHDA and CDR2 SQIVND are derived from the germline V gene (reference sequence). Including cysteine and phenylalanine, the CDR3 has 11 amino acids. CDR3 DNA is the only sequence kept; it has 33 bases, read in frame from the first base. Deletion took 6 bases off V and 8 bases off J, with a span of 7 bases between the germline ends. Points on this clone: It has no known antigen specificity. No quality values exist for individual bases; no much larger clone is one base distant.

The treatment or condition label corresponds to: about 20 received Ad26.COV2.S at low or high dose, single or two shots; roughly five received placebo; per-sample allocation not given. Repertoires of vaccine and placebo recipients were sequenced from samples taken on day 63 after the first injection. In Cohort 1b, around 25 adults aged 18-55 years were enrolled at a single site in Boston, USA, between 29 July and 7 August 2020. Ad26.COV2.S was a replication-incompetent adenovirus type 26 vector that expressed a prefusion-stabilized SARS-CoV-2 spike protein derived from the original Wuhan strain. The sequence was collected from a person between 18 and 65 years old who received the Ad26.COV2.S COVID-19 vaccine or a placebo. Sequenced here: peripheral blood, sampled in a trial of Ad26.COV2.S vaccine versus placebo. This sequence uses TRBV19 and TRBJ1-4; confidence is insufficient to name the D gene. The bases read TGTGCCAGTAGCATCGGGGAAAAACTGTTTTTT. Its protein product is CASSIGEKLFF.